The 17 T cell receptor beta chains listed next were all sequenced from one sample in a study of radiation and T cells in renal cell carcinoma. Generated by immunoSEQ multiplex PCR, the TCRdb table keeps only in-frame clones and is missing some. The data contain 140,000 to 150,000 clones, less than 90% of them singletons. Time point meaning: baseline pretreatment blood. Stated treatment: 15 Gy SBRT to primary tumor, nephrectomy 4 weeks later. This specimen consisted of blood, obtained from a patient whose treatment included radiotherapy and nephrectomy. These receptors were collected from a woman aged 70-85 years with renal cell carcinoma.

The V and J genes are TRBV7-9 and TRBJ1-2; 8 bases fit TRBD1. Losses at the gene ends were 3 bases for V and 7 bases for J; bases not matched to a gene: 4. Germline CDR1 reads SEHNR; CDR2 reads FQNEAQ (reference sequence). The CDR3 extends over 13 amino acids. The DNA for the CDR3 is TGTGCCAGCAGCTTCGACAGGGGTGGTGGCTACACCTTC. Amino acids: CASSFDRGGGYTF. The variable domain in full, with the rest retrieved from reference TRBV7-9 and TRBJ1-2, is DTGVSQNPRHKITKRGQNVTFRCDPISEHNRLYWYRQTLGQGPEFLTYFQNEAQLEKSRLLSDRFSAERPKGSFSTLEIQRTEQGDSAMYLCASSFDRGGGYTFGSGTRLTVV.

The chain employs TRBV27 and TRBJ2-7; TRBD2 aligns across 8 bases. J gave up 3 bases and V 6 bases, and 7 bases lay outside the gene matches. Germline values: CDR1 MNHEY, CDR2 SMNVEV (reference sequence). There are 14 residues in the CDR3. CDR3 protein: CASRGSGGIYEQYF. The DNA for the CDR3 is TGTGCCAGCAGAGGGAGCGGGGGCATCTACGAGCAGTACTTC.

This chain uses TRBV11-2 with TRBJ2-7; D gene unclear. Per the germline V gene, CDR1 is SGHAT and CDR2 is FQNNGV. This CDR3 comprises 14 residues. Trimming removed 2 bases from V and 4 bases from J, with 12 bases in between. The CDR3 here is CASSLLLDGYEQYF. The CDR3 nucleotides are TGTGCCAGCAGCTTACTCCTCGACGGATACGAGCAGTACTTC.

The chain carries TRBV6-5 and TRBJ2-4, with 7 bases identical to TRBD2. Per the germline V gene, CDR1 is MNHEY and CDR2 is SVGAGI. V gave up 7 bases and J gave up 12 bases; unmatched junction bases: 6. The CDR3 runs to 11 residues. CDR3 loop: CASTGGGAQYF. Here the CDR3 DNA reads TGTGCCAGCACGGGGGGAGGCGCTCAGTACTTC.

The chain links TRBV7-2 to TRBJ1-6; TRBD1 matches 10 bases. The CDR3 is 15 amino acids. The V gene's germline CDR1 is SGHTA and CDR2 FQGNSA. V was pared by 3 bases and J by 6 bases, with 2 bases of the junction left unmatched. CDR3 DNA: TGTGCCAGCAGCTTCGGACAGGGGGGTAATTCACCCCTCCACTTT. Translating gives CASSFGQGGNSPLHF.

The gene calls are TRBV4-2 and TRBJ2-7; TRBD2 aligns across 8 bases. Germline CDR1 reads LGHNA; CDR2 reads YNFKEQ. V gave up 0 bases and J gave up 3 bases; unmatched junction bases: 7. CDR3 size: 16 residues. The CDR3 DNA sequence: TGTGCCAGCAGCCAAGATGTACTAGCGGCCCTCTACGAGCAGTACTTC. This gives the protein CASSQDVLAALYEQYF.

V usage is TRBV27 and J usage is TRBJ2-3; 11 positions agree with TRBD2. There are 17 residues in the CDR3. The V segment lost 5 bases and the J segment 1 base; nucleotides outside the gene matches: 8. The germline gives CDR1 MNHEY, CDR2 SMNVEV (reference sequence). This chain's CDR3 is CASSIERTSGRTDTQYF. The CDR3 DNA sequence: TGTGCCAGCAGTATAGAGAGGACTAGCGGGCGCACAGATACGCAGTATTTT.

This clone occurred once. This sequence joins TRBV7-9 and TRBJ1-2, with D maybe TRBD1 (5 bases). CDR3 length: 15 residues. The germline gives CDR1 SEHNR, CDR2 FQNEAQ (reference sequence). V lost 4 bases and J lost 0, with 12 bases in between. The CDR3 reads CASSSTVLANYGYTF. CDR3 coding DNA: TGTGCCAGCAGCTCGACAGTGTTGGCTAACTATGGCTACACCTTC.

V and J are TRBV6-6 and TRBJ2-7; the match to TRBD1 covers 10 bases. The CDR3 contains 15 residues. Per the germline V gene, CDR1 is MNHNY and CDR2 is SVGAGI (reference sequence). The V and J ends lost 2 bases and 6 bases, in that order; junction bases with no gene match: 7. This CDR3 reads CASSYPGTGVGEQYF. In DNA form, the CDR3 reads TGTGCCAGCAGTTACCCCGGGACAGGGGTTGGCGAGCAGTACTTC.

The CDR3 loop reads CASSSAPGLAAKNIQYF. The DNA for the CDR3 is TGTGCCAGCAGCTCCGCTCCGGGACTCGCAGCCAAAAACATTCAGTACTTC. The rearrangement uses TRBV7-2 and TRBJ2-4; D perhaps matches TRBD2 (6 bases). The CDR3 runs to 17 residues. Germline V lookup: CDR1 SGHTA, CDR2 FQGNSA. V lost 4 bases, J lost 0 bases, and 16 bases lay in between.

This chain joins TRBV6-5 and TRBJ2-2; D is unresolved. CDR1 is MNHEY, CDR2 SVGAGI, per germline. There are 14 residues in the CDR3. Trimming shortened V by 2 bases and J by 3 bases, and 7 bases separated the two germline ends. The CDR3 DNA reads TGTGCCAGCAGTTACAGGGTTTACACCGGGGAGCTGTTTTTT. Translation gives CASSYRVYTGELFF.

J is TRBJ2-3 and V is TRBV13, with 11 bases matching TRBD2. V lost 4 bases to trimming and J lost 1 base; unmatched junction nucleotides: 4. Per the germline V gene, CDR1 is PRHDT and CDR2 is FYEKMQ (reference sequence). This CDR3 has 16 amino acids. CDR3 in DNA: TGTGCCAGCAGCTCAAGACTAGCGGGGCGCACAGATACGCAGTATTTT. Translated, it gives CASSSRLAGRTDTQYF.

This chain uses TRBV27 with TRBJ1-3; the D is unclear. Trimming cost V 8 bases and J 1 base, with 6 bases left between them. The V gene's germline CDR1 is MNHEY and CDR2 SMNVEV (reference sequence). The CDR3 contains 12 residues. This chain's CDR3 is CASWTSGNTIYF. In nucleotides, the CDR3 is TGTGCCAGCTGGACTTCTGGAAACACCATATATTTT.

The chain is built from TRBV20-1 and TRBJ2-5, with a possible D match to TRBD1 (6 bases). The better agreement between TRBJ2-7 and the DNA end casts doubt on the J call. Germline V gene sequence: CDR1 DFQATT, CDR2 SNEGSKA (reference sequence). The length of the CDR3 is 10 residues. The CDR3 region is CSATTGEQYF. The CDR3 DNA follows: TGCAGTGCGACGACAGGCGAGCAGTACTTC.

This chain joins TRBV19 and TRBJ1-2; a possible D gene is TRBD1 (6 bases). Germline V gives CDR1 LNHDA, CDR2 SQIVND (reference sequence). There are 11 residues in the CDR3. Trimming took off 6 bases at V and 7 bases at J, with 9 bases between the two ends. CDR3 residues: CASRGDTGYTF. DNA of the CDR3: TGTGCCAGTAGAGGGGACACTGGCTACACCTTC.

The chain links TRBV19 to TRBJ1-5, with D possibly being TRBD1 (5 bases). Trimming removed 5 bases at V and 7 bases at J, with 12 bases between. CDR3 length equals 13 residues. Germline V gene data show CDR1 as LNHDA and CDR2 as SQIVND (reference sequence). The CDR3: CASSHEGPQPQHF. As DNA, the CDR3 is TGTGCCAGTAGTCACGAGGGGCCACAGCCCCAGCATTTT.

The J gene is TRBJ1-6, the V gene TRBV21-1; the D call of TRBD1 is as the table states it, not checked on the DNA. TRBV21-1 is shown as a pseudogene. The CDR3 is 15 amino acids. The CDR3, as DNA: TGTGCCAGCAGCAGGGGACAGGGGTATAATTCACCCCTCCACTTT. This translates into CASSRGQGYNSPLHF.